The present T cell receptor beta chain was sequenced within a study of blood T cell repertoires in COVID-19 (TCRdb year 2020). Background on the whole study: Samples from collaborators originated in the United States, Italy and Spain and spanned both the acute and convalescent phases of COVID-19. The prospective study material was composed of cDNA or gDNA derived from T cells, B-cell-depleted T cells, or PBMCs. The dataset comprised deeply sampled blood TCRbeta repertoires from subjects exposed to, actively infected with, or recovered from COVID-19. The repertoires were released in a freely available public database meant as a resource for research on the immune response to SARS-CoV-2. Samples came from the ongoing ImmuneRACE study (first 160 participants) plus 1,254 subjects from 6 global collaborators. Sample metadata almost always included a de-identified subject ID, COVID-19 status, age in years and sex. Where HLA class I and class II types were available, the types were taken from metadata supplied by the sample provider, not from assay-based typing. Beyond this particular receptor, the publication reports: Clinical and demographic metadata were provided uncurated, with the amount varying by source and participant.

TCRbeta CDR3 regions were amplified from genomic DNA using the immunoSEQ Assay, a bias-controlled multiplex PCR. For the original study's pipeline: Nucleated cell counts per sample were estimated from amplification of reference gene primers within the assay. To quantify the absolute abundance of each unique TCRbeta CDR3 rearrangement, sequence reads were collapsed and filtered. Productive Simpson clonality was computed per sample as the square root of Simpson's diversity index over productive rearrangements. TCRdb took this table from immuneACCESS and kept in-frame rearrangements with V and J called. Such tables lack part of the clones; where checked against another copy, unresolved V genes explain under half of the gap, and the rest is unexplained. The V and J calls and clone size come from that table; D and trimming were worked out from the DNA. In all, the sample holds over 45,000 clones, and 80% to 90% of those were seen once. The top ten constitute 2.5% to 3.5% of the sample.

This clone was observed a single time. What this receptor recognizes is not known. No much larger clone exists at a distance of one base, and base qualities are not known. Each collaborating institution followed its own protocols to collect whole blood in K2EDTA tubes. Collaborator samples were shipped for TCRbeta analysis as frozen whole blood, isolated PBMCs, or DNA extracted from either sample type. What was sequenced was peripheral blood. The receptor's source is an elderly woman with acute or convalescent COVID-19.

The sequence in DNA is TGTGCCAGCAGCCAGGGGCCGACTAGCGGGGGGGATACGCAGTATTTT. This is translated as CASSQGPTSGGDTQYF. The rearrangement joined TRBV4-2 to TRBJ2-3, with TRBD2 matching 13 junction bases. Via the germline V gene, CDR1 is LGHNA and CDR2 YNFKEQ. Here V drops 3 bases and J drops 6 bases, and the junction holds 6 bases not matched to any gene. Including the terminal cysteine and phenylalanine, the CDR3 comprises 16 residues. The kept DNA is CDR3 alone, 48 bases in frame from the first base.